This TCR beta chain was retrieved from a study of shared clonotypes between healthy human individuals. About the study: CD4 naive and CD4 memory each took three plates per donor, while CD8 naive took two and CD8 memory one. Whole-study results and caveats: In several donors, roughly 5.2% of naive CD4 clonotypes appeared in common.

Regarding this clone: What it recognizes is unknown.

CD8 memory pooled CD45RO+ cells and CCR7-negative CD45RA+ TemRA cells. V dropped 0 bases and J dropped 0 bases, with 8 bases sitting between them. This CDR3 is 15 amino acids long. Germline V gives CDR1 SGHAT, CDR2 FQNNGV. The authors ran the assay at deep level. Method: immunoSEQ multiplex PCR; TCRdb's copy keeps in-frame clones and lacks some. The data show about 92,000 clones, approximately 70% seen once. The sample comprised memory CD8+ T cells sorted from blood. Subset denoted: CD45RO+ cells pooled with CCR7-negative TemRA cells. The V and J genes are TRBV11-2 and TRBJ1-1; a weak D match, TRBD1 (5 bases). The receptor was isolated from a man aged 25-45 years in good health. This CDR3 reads CASSLDLGLNTEAFF. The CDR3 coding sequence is TGTGCCAGCAGCTTAGACTTGGGACTGAACACTGAAGCTTTCTTT.